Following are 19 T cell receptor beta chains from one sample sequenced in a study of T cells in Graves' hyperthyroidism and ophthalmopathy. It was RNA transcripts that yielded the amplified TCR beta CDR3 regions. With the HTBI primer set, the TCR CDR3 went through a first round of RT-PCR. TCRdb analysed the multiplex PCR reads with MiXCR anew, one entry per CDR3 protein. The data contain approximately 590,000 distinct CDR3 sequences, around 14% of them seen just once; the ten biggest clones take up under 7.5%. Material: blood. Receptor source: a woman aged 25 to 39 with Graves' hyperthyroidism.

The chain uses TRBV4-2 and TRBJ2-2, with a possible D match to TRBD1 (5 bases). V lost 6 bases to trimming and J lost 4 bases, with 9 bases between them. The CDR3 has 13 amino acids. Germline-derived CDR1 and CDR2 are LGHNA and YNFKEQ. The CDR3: CASRNTGTGELFF. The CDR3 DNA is TGTGCCAGCAGGAACACAGGCACCGGGGAGCTGTTTTTT.

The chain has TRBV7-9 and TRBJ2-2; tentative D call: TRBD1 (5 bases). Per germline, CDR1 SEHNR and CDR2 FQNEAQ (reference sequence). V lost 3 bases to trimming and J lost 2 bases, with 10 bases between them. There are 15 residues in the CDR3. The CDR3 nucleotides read TGTGCCAGCAGCTTCCGGCAGGGAAACACCGGGGAGCTGTTTTTT. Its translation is CASSFRQGNTGELFF.

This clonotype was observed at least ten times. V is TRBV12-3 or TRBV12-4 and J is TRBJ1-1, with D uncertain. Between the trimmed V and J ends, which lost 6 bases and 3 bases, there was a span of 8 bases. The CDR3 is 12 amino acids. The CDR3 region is CASRRRDTEAFF. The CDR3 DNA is TGTGCCAGCAGGCGGCGGGACACTGAAGCTTTCTTT.

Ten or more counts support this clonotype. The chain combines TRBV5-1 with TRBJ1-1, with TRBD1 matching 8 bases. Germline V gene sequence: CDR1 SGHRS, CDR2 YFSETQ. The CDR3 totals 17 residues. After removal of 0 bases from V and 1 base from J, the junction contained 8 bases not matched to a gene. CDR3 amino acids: CASSLGRGLGWNTEAFF. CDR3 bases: TGCGCCAGCAGCTTGGGCAGGGGGCTCGGGTGGAACACTGAAGCTTTCTTT. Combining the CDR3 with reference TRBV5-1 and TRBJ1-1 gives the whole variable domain KAGVTQTPRYLIKTRGQQVTLSCSPISGHRSVSWYQQTPGQGLQFLFEYFSETQRNKGNFPGRFSGRQFSNSRSEMNVSTLELGDSALYLCASSLGRGLGWNTEAFFGQGTRLTVV.

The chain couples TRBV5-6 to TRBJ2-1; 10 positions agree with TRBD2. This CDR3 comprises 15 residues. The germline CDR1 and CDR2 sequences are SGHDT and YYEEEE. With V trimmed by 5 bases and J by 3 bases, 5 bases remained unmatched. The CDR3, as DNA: TGTGCCAGCAGACCGGGACTAGCGCTCTACAATGAGCAGTTCTTC. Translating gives CASRPGLALYNEQFF.

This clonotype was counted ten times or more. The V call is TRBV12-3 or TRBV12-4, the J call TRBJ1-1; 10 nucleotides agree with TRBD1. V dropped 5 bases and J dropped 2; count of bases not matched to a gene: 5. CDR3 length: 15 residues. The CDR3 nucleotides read TGTGCCAGCAGTGCAGACAGGGGGCAAAACACTGAAGCTTTCTTT. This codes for CASSADRGQNTEAFF.

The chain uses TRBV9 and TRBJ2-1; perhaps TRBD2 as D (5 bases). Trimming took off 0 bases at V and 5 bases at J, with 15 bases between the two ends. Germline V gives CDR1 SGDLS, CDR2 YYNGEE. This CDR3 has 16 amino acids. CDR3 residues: CASSVVASSPDNEQFF. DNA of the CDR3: TGTGCCAGCAGCGTAGTGGCTAGCAGCCCCGACAATGAGCAGTTCTTC.

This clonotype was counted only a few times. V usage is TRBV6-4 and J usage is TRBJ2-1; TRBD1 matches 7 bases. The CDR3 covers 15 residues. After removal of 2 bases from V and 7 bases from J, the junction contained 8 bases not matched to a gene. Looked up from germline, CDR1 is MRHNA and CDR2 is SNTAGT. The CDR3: CASSDRGRGINEQFF. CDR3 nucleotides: TGTGCCAGCAGTGACAGGGGGCGCGGTATTAATGAGCAGTTCTTC.

CDR3 sequence reads: CASSDGRDGEKLFF. In nucleotides, the CDR3 is TGTGCCAGCAGTGATGGCAGGGACGGTGAAAAACTGTTTTTT. J is TRBJ1-4 and V is TRBV6-1, with a possible D match to TRBD1 (5 bases). The CDR3 consists of 14 residues. Germline V gives CDR1 MNHNS, CDR2 SASEGT. V lost 3 bases, J lost 7 bases, and 12 bases lay in between.

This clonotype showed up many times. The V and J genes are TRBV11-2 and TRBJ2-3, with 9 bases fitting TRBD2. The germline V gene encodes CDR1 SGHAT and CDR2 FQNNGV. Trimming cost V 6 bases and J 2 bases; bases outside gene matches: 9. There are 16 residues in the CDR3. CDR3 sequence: CASRAGASGITDTQYF. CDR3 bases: TGTGCCAGCAGGGCCGGGGCTAGCGGGATCACAGATACGCAGTATTTT.

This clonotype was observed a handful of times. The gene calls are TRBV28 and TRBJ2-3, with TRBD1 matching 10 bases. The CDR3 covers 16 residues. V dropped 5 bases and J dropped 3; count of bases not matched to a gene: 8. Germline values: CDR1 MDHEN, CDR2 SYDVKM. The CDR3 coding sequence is TGTGCCAGCAGTCCTGGACAGGGGGTCTTTACAGATACGCAGTATTTT. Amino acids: CASSPGQGVFTDTQYF.

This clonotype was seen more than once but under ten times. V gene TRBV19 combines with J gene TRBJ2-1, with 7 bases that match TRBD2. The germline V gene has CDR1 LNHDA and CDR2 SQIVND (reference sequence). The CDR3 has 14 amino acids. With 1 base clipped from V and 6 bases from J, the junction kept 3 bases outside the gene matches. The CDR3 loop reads CASSIAGGTNEQFF. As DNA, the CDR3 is TGTGCCAGTAGTATAGCGGGAGGCACCAATGAGCAGTTCTTC.

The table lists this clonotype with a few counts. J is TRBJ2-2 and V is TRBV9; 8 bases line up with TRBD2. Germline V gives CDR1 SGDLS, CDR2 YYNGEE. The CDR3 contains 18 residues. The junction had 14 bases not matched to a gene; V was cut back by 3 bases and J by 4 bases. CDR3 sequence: CASSAREAGVRGTGELFF. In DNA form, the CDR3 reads TGTGCCAGCAGCGCCCGGGAAGCGGGAGTTCGGGGCACCGGGGAGCTGTTTTTT.

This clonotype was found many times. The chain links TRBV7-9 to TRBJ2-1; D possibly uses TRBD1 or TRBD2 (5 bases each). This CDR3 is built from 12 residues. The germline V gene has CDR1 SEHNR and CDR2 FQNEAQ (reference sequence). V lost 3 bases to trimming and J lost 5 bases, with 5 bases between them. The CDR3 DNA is TGTGCCAGCAGCTTGGGGGACAATGAGCAGTTCTTC. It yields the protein CASSLGDNEQFF.

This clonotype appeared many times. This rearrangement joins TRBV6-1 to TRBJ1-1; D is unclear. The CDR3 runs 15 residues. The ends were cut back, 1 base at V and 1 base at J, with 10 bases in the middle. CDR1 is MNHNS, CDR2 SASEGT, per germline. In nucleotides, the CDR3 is TGTGCCAGCAGTGAAGGAGGGAACTGGAACACTGAAGCTTTCTTT. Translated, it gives CASSEGGNWNTEAFF.

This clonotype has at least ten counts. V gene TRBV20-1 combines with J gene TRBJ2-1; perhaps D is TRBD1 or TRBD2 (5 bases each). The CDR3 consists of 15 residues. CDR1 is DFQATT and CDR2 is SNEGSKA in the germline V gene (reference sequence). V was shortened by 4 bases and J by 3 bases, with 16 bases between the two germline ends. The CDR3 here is CSATDGGVVYNEQFF. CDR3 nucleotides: TGCAGTGCTACCGATGGGGGAGTAGTCTACAATGAGCAGTTCTTC.

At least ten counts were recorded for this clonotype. CDR3 amino acids: CASSWDRAKNIQYF. CDR3 sequence (DNA): TGTGCCAGCAGCTGGGACAGGGCCAAAAACATTCAGTACTTC. The genes are TRBV7-9 and TRBJ2-4; 8 nucleotides match TRBD1. The CDR3 consists of 14 residues. The junction had 0 bases not matched to a gene; V was cut back by 4 bases and J by 1 base. The V gene's germline CDR1 is SEHNR and CDR2 FQNEAQ (reference sequence).

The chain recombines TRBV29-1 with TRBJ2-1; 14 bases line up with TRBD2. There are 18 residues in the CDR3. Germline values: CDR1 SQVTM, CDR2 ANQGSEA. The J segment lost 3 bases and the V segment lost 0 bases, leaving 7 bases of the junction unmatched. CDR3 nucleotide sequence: TGCAGCGTTGAAGATGGGACTAGCGGGAGCTTGTTCTACAATGAGCAGTTCTTC. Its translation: CSVEDGTSGSLFYNEQFF.

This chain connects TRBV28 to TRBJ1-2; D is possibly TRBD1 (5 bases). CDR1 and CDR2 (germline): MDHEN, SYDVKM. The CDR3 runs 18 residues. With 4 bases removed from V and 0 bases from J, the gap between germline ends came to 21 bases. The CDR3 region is CASSYYRGPTVANYGYTF. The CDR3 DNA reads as TGTGCCAGCAGTTACTATCGGGGCCCCACTGTTGCTAACTATGGCTACACCTTC.